This T cell receptor beta chain stems from a study of spatial heterogeneity in lung cancer. As for the study in general: Sequence detection consistently recorded a greater number of beta-chain than alpha-chain sequences.

The germline gives CDR1 SEHNR, CDR2 FQNEAQ (reference sequence). The CDR3 consists of 16 residues. The V end lost 3 bases, the J end lost 3 bases, and 12 bases lay between the germline ends. Using its own MiXCR run on the 5' RACE reads, TCRdb lists one record per CDR3 protein. The repertoire has more than 2,500 distinct CDR3 sequences, approximately 7.9% of them found once; the top ten carry under 30%. Documented time point: sample taken at primary tumor resection. Whole RNA, which was extracted from tumor, nontumor lung tissue or frozen PBMC, was sequenced without any cell sorting. A remark on this clonotype: What it binds is unknown.

Points from the study as a whole: Tumors with more nonsynonymous mutations had more expanded intratumoral alpha and beta TCRs. Sequencing reached an estimated coverage of tumor T cells that was only approximately 7% for alpha chains and about 13% for beta chains. Ubiquitous and regional nonsynonymous mutation counts were tracked by ubiquitous and regional expanded TCR counts, respectively.

This chain links TRBV7-9 with TRBJ1-6; unclear D gene. The TCR comes from a male donor with early-stage non-small cell lung cancer. Here the sequenced sample was lung tumor tissue, taken at surgery. CDR3 residues: CASSLGAGFYNSPLHF. The CDR3 nucleotides are TGTGCCAGCAGCTTGGGAGCGGGGTTCTATAATTCACCCCTCCACTTT.